These 23 T cell receptor beta chains were sequenced from one sample in a study of regulatory T cells in long-lasting Graves disease. TCR beta libraries were built with iRepertoire HTBI primers and Arm-PCR of CDR3 regions. Each CDR3 protein is one row after TCRdb ran MiXCR on the multiplex PCR reads. The sample includes roughly 510,000 distinct CDR3 sequences, around 16% of them seen just once. Time point described: newly diagnosed GD, antithyroid drugs for less than 3 months. RNA from PBMCs was the source of the TCR library. These same data were also listed under a study on T cells in Graves' hyperthyroidism and ophthalmopathy.

The sample consisted of peripheral blood mononuclear cells (PBMCs), taken at new diagnosis, from a patient treated with antithyroid drugs. The receptors come from a man aged 18 to 30 with Graves disease.

This clonotype was counted ten times or more. V usage is TRBV20-1 and J usage is TRBJ2-7, with 9 bases identical to TRBD1. Germline CDR1 is DFQATT and CDR2 is SNEGSKA (reference sequence). This CDR3 has 14 residues. The V segment lost 6 bases and the J segment 3 bases; nucleotides outside the gene matches: 9. CDR3 sequence: CSAVTGTGYYEQYF. The DNA of the CDR3 is TGCAGTGCCGTTACCGGGACAGGGTACTACGAGCAGTACTTC.

The CDR3 sequence is CASSLQGTSGYNNEQFF. CDR3 sequence (DNA): TGTGCCAGCAGTCTCCAGGGGACTAGCGGGTATAACAATGAGCAGTTCTTC. The V and J genes are TRBV28 and TRBJ2-1; 12 nucleotides agree with TRBD2. Trimming took 5 bases from V and 5 from J; bases not matched to a gene: 10. CDR3 length: 17 amino acids. Per germline, CDR1 MDHEN and CDR2 SYDVKM.

This clonotype appeared many times. The chain couples TRBV7-9 to TRBJ2-7; 9 bases map to TRBD2. Germline lookup yields CDR1 SEHNR and CDR2 FQNEAQ (reference sequence). This CDR3 has 15 amino acids. V shed 5 bases, J shed 1 base, and the junction held 6 bases outside the gene matches. The CDR3 here is CASSDSGRWSYEQYF. The CDR3 DNA reads TGTGCCAGCAGCGATAGCGGGAGATGGTCCTACGAGCAGTACTTC.

This chain connects TRBV27 to TRBJ1-4; 7 bases map to TRBD1. After removal of 3 bases from V and 6 bases from J, the junction contained 4 bases not matched to a gene. The CDR3 covers 14 residues. Germline CDR1 is MNHEY and CDR2 is SMNVEV (reference sequence). For the CDR3, the DNA is TGTGCCAGCAGTTTGTTTCAGGGGGATGAAAAACTGTTTTTT. Encoded protein: CASSLFQGDEKLFF.

This chain uses TRBV2 with TRBJ2-7, with 14 bases fitting TRBD2. Germline V lookup: CDR1 SNHLY, CDR2 FYNNEI. V lost 6 bases and J lost 1; bases outside the gene matches: 5. The CDR3 runs to 16 residues. In DNA form, the CDR3 reads TGTGCCAGCAGGGGGACTAGCGGGAGCAGGTCCTACGAGCAGTACTTC. Its protein product is CASRGTSGSRSYEQYF. Full variable domain (remainder filled in from reference TRBV2 and TRBJ2-7): EPEVTQTPSHQVTQMGQEVILRCVPISNHLYFYWYRQILGQKVEFLVSFYNNEISEKSEIFDDQFSVERPDGSNFTLKIRSTKLEDSAMYFCASRGTSGSRSYEQYFGPGTRLTVT.

The chain is built from TRBV12-3 or TRBV12-4 and TRBJ1-6, with 7 positions matching TRBD1. The CDR3 has 13 amino acids. V shed 5 bases, J shed 9 bases, and the junction held 4 bases outside the gene matches. The CDR3 DNA follows: TGTGCCAGCAGTCCTAGACAGGGTTCACCCCTCCACTTT. Its protein is CASSPRQGSPLHF.

CDR3 protein: CASSLGGLAGEQETQYF. DNA of the CDR3: TGTGCCAGCAGCTTAGGGGGCCTAGCGGGTGAACAAGAGACCCAGTACTTC. The rearrangement uses TRBV7-9 and TRBJ2-5; 8 nucleotides agree with TRBD2. CDR1 and CDR2 from the germline V gene are SEHNR and FQNEAQ (reference sequence). The CDR3 consists of 17 residues. The trim removed 1 base at V and 2 bases at J, leaving 9 bases unmatched.

At least ten counts were recorded for this clonotype. The chain recombines TRBV28 with TRBJ1-1; no firm D call. The CDR3 has 11 amino acids. Germline V lookup: CDR1 MDHEN, CDR2 SYDVKM. Trimming shortened V by 7 bases and J by 7 bases, and 10 bases separated the two germline ends. The CDR3 DNA follows: TGTGCCAGCACCACGTCAGGTGAAGCTTTCTTT. The encoded protein is CASTTSGEAFF.

On this clonotype: Germline and junction disagree at one end, which may indicate a read error. The rearrangement links TRBV3-1 to TRBJ2-1; D possibly corresponds to TRBD2 (5 bases). In germline, CDR1 is LGHDT, CDR2 YNNKEL (reference sequence). The CDR3 loop spans 17 amino acids. CDR3 loop: CASSPRLTESSYNEQFF. CDR3 bases: TGCGCCAGCAGCCCCCGACTAACCGAGAGCTCCTACAATGAGCAGTTCTTC.

This clonotype was picked up many times. This sequence joins TRBV30 and TRBJ1-1, with D uncertain. With 5 bases removed from V and 1 base from J, the gap between germline ends came to 5 bases. The CDR3 contains 11 residues. Germline-derived CDR1 and CDR2 are GTSNPN and SVGIG (reference sequence). The CDR3 DNA is TGTGCCTGGTGGGAGAACACTGAAGCTTTCTTT. Protein sequence: CAWWENTEAFF.

The chain uses TRBV6-5 and TRBJ1-6; 7 bases fit TRBD1. There are 18 residues in the CDR3. CDR1 is MNHEY, CDR2 SVGAGI, per germline. V gave up 2 bases and J gave up 9 bases; unmatched junction bases: 16. The CDR3 DNA follows: TGTGCCAGCAGTTACGTAGGCGGCCACACAGGGGTTGCTTCACCCCTCCACTTT. It codes for CASSYVGGHTGVASPLHF.

The rearrangement links TRBV5-5 to TRBJ2-1; a weak D match, TRBD2 (6 bases). V lost 4 bases, J lost 8 bases, and 13 bases lay in between. The CDR3 length is 13 residues. Germline CDR1 SGHKS, CDR2 YYEKEE (reference sequence). The DNA of the CDR3 is TGTGCCAGCAGCCTCGGACTAAATCATGAGCAGTTCTTC. Translation: CASSLGLNHEQFF.

Ten or more counts support this clonotype. The genes are TRBV28 and TRBJ2-1; D is possibly TRBD2 (5 bases). The CDR3 is 14 residues long. Between the trimmed V and J ends, which lost 3 bases and 10 bases, there was a span of 16 bases. Germline V gives CDR1 MDHEN, CDR2 SYDVKM. This chain's CDR3 is CASSFIRLFGEQFF. The DNA of the CDR3 is TGTGCCAGCAGTTTTATCCGACTATTTGGAGAGCAGTTCTTC.

The chain combines TRBV19 with TRBJ1-1; 10 nucleotides match TRBD1. The V gene end was trimmed by 0 bases and the J gene end by 4 bases; junction bases not matched to a gene: 5. Per the germline V gene, CDR1 is LNHDA and CDR2 is SQIVND (reference sequence). The CDR3 covers 16 residues. The CDR3 protein is CASSIDLRTGGTEAFF. CDR3 coding DNA: TGTGCCAGTAGTATAGATCTCCGGACAGGGGGCACTGAAGCTTTCTTT.

V usage is TRBV7-9 and J usage is TRBJ2-2; D unclear. Germline lookup yields CDR1 SEHNR and CDR2 FQNEAQ (reference sequence). Trimming cost V 5 bases and J 3 bases, with 7 bases left between them. The CDR3 is made up of 13 amino acids. The chain's CDR3 is CASSPDYTGELFF. For the CDR3, the DNA is TGTGCCAGCAGCCCCGACTACACCGGGGAGCTGTTTTTT.

This clonotype has ten or more counts. This chain joins TRBV6-1 and TRBJ1-2; TRBD1 might be the D (5 bases). The CDR3 is 13 residues long. Germline values: CDR1 MNHNS, CDR2 SASEGT. Trimming left V 7 bases short and J 5 bases short, with 14 bases between. Written as DNA, the CDR3 is TGTGCCAGCACCCCCGGGGGGAGTTATGGCTACACCTTC. As protein: CASTPGGSYGYTF.

This clonotype has a count of ten or more. The genes are TRBV5-1 and TRBJ1-1, with TRBD1 matching over 10 bases. The CDR3 extends over 14 amino acids. In germline, CDR1 is SGHRS, CDR2 YFSETQ. Germline trimming cut 4 bases from V and 9 bases from J; bases unmatched to any gene: 9. The CDR3 DNA reads as TGCGCCAGCAGCAATAGACAGGGGGCCGGACAAGCTTTCTTT. Amino acids: CASSNRQGAGQAFF.

This clonotype was observed many times. An end of the junction does not agree with germline; a read error may underlie this. V and J are TRBV7-3 and TRBJ2-3; D may be TRBD1 (6 bases). The CDR3 runs to 13 residues. The germline V gene encodes CDR1 SGHTA and CDR2 FQGTGA. The CDR3: CASRGASTDTQYF. The CDR3 coding sequence is TGCGCCAGCAGGGGTGCAAGCACAGATACGCAGTATTTT.

This clonotype was seen ten or more times. The V and J genes are TRBV3-1 and TRBJ2-3; D perhaps matches TRBD2 (6 bases). V was trimmed by 3 bases and J by 14 bases, leaving 18 bases between them. The CDR3 runs 13 residues. Germline CDR1 reads LGHDT; CDR2 reads YNNKEL (reference sequence). Here the CDR3 reads CASSQIGGAGTYF. CDR3 coding DNA: TGTGCCAGCAGCCAGATAGGAGGGGCGGGGACGTATTTT.

This clonotype was found a few times. The CDR3 spells CASSPKGLAGVGEQFF. The CDR3 DNA reads TGTGCCAGCTCACCCAAGGGACTAGCGGGAGTGGGTGAGCAGTTCTTC. The chain combines TRBV18 with TRBJ2-1, with TRBD2 identical over 14 bases. Germline V gene data show CDR1 as KGHSH and CDR2 as LQKENI. V lost 3 bases to trimming and J lost 9 bases; unmatched junction nucleotides: 7. The CDR3 is made up of 16 amino acids.

This clonotype was seen many times. The V gene is TRBV11-2, the J gene TRBJ2-7, with D perhaps matching TRBD2 (5 bases). Germline lookup yields CDR1 SGHAT and CDR2 FQNNGV. The germline V and J ends were trimmed by 8 bases and 1 base, with 15 bases remaining between them. CDR3 size: 14 residues. Written as DNA, the CDR3 is TGTGCCAGCCGTAGCGTCAGGAGATCCTACGAGCAGTACTTC. Protein sequence: CASRSVRRSYEQYF.

The sample holds many counts of this clonotype. The chain couples TRBV12-3 or TRBV12-4 to TRBJ1-1; D is uncertain. This CDR3 contains 12 residues. Trimming left V 2 bases short and J 1 base short, with 2 bases between. The CDR3 sequence: CASSLQNTEAFF. The DNA of the CDR3 is TGTGCCAGCAGTTTACAGAACACTGAAGCTTTCTTT.

The chain carries TRBV28 and TRBJ1-4, with 10 positions matching TRBD1. This CDR3 is built from 16 residues. Trimming at V came to 6 bases and at J to 8 bases, leaving 12 bases not matched to a gene. Germline V gives CDR1 MDHEN, CDR2 SYDVKM. The CDR3 region is CASSPSSGTGVEKLFF. The DNA of the CDR3 is TGTGCCAGCAGCCCCTCGTCCGGGACAGGGGTAGAAAAACTGTTTTTT.